What follows is one T cell receptor beta chain and its context. Its antigen is still unknown. CDR3 length equals 15 residues. The V segment lost 3 bases and the J segment 5 bases; nucleotides outside the gene matches: 9. From germline, CDR1 is SGHNT and CDR2 YENEEA. The protocol was immunoSEQ multiplex PCR, while the TCRdb copy is restricted to in-frame clones and leaves out a portion. The sample has more than 70,000 clones, 90% to 96% seen once. These data belong to a study of T cell clonotyping in hematopoietic cell transplantation. Study in general: Cytoreduction preceded collection of pretransplant recipient samples. General study findings and limits: After transplant, recipient diversity fell while pathologically expanded clonotypes grew through day 180. Cells were unsorted, so CD4 and CD8 contributions were not separated.

Time point reported: recipient sample about 28 days before transplant, after cytoreduction. Recipients were bled about 28 days pretransplant and at posttransplant days 30, 100, 180. Sequenced here: peripheral blood mononuclear cells, sampled before stem cell transplant. The clonotype comes from a woman aged 45 to 65 with acute myeloid leukemia. Some clones in this sample may be carry-over from other donors' samples. This chain connects TRBV11-3 to TRBJ2-5; TRBD2 aligns across 7 bases. For the CDR3, the DNA is TGTGCCAGCAGCTTCGGAGGGAGGGATCAGGAGACCCAGTACTTC. Amino acids: CASSFGGRDQETQYF. Combining the CDR3 with reference TRBV11-3 and TRBJ2-5 gives the whole variable domain EAGVVQSPRYKIIEKKQPVAFWCNPISGHNTLYWYLQNLGQGPELLIRYENEEAVDDSQLPKDRFSAERLKGVDSTLKIQPAELGDSAVYLCASSFGGRDQETQYFGPGTRLLVL.